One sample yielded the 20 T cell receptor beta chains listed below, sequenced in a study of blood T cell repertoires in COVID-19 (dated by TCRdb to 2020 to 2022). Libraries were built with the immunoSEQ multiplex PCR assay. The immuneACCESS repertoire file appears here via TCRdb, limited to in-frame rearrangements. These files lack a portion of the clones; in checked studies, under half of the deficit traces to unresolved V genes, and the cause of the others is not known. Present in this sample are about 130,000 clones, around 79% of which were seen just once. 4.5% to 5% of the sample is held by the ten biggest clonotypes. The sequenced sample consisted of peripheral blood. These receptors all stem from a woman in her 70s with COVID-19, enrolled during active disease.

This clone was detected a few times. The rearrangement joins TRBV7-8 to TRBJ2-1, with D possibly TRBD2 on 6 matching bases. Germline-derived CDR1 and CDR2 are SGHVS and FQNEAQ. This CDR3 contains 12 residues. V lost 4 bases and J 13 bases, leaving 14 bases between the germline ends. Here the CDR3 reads CASSSPGLVQFF. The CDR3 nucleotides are TGTGCCAGCAGCTCCCCGGGACTCGTTCAGTTCTTC.

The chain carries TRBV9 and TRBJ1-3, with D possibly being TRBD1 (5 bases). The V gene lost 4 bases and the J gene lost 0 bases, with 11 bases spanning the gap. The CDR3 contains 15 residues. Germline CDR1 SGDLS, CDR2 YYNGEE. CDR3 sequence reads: CASSWGTDSGNTIYF. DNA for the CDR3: TGTGCCAGCAGCTGGGGGACTGACTCTGGAAACACCATATATTTT. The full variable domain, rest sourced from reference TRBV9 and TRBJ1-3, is DSGVTQTPKHLITATGQRVTLRCSPRSGDLSVYWYQQSLDQGLQFLIQYYNGEERAKGNILERFSAQQFPDLHSELNLSSLELGDSALYFCASSWGTDSGNTIYFGEGSWLTVV.

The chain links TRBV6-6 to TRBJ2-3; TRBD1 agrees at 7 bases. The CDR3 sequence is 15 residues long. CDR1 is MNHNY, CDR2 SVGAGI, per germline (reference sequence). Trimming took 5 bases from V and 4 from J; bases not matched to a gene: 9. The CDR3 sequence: CASSAQGTVADTQYF. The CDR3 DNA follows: TGTGCCAGCAGTGCGCAAGGGACAGTCGCAGATACGCAGTATTTT.

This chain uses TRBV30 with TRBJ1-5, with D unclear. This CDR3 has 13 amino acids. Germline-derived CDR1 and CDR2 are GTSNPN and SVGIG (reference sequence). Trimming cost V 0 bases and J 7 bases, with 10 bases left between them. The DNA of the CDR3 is TGTGCCTGGAGTGTCGGGTACGGACAGCCCCAGCATTTT. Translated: CAWSVGYGQPQHF.

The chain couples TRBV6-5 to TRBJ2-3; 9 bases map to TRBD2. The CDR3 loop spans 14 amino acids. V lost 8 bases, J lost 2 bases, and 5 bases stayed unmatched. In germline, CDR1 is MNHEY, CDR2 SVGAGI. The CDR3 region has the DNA TGTGCCAGCGGTAGCGGGGGATTCACAGATACGCAGTATTTT. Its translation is CASGSGGFTDTQYF.

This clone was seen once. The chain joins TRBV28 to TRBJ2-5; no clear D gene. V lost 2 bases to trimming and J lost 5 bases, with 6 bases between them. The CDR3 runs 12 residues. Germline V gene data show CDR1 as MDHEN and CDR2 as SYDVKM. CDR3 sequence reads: CASSLGQETQYF. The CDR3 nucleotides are TGTGCCAGCAGTTTAGGGCAGGAGACCCAGTACTTC. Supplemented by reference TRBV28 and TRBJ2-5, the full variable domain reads DVKVTQSSRYLVKRTGEKVFLECVQDMDHENMFWYRQDPGLGLRLIYFSYDVKMKEKGDIPEGYSVSREKKERFSLILESASTNQTSMYLCASSLGQETQYFGPGTRLLVL.

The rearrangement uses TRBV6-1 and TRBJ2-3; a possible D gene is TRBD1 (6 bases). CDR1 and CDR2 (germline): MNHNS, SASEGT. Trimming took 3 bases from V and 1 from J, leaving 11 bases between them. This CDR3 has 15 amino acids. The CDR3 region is CASSERTARTDTQYF. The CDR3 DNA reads TGTGCCAGCAGTGAGCGGACAGCTCGCACAGATACGCAGTATTTT.

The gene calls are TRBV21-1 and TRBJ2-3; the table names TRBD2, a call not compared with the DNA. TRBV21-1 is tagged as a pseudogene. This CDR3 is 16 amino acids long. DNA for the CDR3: TGTGCCAGCAGCAAAGCCGTAGCGGGGGCCACAGATACGCAGTATTTT. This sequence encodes CASSKAVAGATDTQYF.

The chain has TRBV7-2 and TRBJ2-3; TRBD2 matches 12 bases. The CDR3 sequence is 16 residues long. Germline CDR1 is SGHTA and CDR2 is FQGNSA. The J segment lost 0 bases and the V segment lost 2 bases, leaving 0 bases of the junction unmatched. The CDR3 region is CASSLLAGGSTDTQYF. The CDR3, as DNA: TGTGCCAGCAGCTTACTAGCGGGGGGGAGCACAGATACGCAGTATTTT.

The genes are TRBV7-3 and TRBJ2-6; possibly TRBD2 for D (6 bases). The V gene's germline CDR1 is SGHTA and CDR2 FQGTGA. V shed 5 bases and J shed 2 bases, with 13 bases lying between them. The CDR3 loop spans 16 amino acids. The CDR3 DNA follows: TGTGCCAGCAGCGGCGGGGCCGTAGCTGGGGCCAACGTCCTGACTTTC. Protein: CASSGGAVAGANVLTF.

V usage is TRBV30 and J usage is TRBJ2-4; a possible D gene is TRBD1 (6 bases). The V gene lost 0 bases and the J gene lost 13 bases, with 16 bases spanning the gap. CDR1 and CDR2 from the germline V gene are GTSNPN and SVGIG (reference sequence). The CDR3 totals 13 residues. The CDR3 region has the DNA TGTGCCTGGAGTGTAGGGGACCTGGGGGCCCAGTACTTC. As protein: CAWSVGDLGAQYF.

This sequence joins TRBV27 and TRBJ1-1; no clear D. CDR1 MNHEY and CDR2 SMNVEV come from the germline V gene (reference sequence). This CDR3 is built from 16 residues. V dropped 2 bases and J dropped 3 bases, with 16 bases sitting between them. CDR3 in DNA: TGTGCCAGCAGTTTAGCTTTTGGGAGGTCGGACACTGAAGCTTTCTTT. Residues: CASSLAFGRSDTEAFF.

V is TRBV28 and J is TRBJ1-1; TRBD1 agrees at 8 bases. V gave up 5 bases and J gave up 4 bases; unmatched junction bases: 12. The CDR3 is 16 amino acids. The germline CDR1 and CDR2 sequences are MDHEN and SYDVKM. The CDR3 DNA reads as TGTGCCAGCAGTCCAAGCGGGCACACAGGGGGCACTGAAGCTTTCTTT. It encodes CASSPSGHTGGTEAFF.

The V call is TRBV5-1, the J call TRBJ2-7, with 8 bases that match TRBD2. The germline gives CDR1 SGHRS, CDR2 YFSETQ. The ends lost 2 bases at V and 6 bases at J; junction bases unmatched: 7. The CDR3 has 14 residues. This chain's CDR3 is CASSLAGELFEQYF. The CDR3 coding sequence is TGCGCCAGCAGCTTAGCGGGGGAATTGTTCGAGCAGTACTTC.

This CDR3 reads CASSYEGDLNTGELFF. The DNA for the CDR3 is TGTGCCAGCAGTTATGAGGGGGACCTCAACACCGGGGAGCTGTTTTTT. The chain uses TRBV6-5 and TRBJ2-2, with D possibly matching TRBD1 (6 bases). This CDR3 contains 16 residues. Germline V gene lookup returns CDR1 MNHEY and CDR2 SVGAGI. V was clipped by 3 bases and J by 2 bases, with 13 bases between them.

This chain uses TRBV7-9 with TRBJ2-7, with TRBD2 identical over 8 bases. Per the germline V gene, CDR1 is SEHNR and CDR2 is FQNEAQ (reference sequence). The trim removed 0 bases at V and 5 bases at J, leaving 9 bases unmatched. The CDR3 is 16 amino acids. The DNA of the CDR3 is TGTGCCAGCAGCTTAGCGGGGGGAGCGGGGGCAAACGAGCAGTACTTC. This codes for CASSLAGGAGANEQYF. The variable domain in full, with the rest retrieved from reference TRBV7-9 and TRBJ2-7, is DTGVSQNPRHKITKRGQNVTFRCDPISEHNRLYWYRQTLGQGPEFLTYFQNEAQLEKSRLLSDRFSAERPKGSFSTLEIQRTEQGDSAMYLCASSLAGGAGANEQYFGPGTRLTVT.

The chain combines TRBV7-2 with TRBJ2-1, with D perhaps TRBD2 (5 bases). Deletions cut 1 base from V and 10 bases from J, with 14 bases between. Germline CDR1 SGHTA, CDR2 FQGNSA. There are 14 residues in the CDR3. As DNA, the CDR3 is TGTGCCAGCAGCTTAGGAGGGTCGTTGGAAGAGCAGTTCTTC. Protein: CASSLGGSLEEQFF.

The CDR3 DNA reads TGTGCCAGCACTTCCCTGAGGGGGGGCGCAGAGACCCAGTACTTC. This codes for CASTSLRGGAETQYF. This chain links TRBV13 with TRBJ2-5; D perhaps matches TRBD2 (7 bases). The CDR3 consists of 15 residues. V lost 7 bases to trimming and J lost 4 bases, with 19 bases between them. Germline lookup yields CDR1 PRHDT and CDR2 FYEKMQ (reference sequence).

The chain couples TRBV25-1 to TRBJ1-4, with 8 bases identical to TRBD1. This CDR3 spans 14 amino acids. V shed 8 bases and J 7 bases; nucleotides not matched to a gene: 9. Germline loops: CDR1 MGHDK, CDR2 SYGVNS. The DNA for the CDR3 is TGTGCCAGCCTTGGAACGGGGACAGGTGAAAAACTGTTTTTT. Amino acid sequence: CASLGTGTGEKLFF.

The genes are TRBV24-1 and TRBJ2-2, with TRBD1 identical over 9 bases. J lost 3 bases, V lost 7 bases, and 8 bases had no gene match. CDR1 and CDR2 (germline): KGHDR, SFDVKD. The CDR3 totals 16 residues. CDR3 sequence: CATRPSGTGYTGELFF. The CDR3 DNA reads TGTGCCACCAGACCCTCCGGGACAGGGTACACCGGGGAGCTGTTTTTT.